This T cell receptor (beta chain) derives from a study of blood T cell repertoires in COVID-19. The count of this clone is one. The data were produced by immunoSEQ multiplex PCR, yet TCRdb's version contains in-frame clones alone and is incomplete. The repertoire has some 220,000 clones, 80% of them found once; the top ten carry more than 7%. The sample consisted of peripheral blood. This TCR was recovered from a woman between 65 and 79 years old with acute or convalescent COVID-19.

DNA of the CDR3: TGTGCCAGCGGACGCCTTAGCGGGGGGCTCCAAGAGACCCAGTACTTC. Amino acid sequence: CASGRLSGGLQETQYF. V is TRBV9 and J is TRBJ2-5; 10 bases agree with TRBD2. Germline V lookup: CDR1 SGDLS, CDR2 YYNGEE. The CDR3 is made up of 16 amino acids. Trimming cost V 7 bases and J 1 base; bases outside gene matches: 10. Full variable domain (missing parts from reference TRBV9 and TRBJ2-5): DSGVTQTPKHLITATGQRVTLRCSPRSGDLSVYWYQQSLDQGLQFLIQYYNGEERAKGNILERFSAQQFPDLHSELNLSSLELGDSALYFCASGRLSGGLQETQYFGPGTRLLVL.